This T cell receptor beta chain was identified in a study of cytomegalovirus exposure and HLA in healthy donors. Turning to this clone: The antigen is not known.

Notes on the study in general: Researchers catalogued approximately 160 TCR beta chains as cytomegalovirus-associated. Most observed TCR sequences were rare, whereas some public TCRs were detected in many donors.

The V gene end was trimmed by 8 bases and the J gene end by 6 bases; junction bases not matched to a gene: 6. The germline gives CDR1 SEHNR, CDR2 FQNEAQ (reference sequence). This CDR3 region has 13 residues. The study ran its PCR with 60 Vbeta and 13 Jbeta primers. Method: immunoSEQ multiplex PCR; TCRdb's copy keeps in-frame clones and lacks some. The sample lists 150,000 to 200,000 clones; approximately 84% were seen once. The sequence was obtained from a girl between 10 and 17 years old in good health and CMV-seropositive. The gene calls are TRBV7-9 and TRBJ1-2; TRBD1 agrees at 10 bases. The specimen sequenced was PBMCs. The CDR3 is CASPTGGADGYTF. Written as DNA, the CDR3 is TGTGCCAGCCCGACAGGGGGCGCAGATGGCTACACCTTC.